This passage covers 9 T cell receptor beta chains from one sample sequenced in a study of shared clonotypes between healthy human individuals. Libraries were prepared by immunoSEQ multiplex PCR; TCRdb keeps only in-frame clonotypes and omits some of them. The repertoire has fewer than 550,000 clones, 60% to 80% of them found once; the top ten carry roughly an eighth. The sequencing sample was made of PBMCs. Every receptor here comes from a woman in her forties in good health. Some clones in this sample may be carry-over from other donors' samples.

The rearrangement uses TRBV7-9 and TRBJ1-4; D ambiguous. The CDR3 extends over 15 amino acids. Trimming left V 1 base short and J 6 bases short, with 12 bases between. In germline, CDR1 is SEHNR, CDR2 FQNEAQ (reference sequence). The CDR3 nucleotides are TGTGCCAGCAGCTTAGGGCACCAATGGGATGAAAAACTGTTTTTT. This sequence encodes CASSLGHQWDEKLFF. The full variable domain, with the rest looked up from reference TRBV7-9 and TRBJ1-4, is DTGVSQNPRHKITKRGQNVTFRCDPISEHNRLYWYRQTLGQGPEFLTYFQNEAQLEKSRLLSDRFSAERPKGSFSTLEIQRTEQGDSAMYLCASSLGHQWDEKLFFGSGTQLSVL.

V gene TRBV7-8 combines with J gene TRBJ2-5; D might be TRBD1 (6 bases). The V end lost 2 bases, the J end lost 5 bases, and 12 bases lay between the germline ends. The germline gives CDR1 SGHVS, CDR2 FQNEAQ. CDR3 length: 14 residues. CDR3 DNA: TGTGCCAGCAGCTTATTTTCAGGGGTGGAGACCCAGTACTTC. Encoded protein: CASSLFSGVETQYF.

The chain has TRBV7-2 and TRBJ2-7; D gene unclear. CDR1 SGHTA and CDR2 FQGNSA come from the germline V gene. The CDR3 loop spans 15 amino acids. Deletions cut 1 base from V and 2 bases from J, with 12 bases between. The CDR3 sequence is CASSLGGAAPYEQYF. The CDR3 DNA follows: TGTGCCAGCAGCTTAGGTGGTGCAGCCCCCTACGAGCAGTACTTC.

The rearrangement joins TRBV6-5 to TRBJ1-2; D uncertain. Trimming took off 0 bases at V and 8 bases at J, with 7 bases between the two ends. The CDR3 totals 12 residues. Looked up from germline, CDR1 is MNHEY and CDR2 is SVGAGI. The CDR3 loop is CASSYSRRGYTF. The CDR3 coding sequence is TGTGCCAGCAGTTACTCTCGGCGAGGCTACACCTTC.

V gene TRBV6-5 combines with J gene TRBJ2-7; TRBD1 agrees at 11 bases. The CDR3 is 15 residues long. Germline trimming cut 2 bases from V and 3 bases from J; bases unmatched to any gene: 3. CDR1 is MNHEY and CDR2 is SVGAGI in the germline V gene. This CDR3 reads CASSYGTGGYYEQYF. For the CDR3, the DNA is TGTGCCAGCAGTTACGGGACAGGGGGTTACTACGAGCAGTACTTC.

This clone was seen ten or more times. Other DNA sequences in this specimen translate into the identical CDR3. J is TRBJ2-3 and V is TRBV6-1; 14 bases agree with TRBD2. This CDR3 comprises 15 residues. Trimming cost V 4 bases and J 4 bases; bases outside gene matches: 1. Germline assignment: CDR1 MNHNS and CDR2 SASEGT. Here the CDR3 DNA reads TGTGCCAGCAGTGGACTAGCGGGAGGGCCAGATACGCAGTATTTT. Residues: CASSGLAGGPDTQYF.

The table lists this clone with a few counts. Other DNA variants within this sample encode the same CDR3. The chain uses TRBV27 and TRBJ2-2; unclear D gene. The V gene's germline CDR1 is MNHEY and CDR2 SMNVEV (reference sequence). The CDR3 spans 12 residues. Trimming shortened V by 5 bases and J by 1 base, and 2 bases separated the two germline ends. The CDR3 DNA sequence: TGTGCCAGCAGTCTGAACACCGGGGAGCTGTTTTTT. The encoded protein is CASSLNTGELFF.

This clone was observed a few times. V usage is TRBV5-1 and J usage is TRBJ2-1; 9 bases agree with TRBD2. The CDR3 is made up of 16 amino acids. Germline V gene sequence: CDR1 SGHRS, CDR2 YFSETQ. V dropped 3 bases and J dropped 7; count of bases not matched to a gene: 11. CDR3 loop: CASSWQPSGKENEQFF. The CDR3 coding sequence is TGCGCCAGCAGCTGGCAGCCTAGCGGGAAGGAAAATGAGCAGTTCTTC.

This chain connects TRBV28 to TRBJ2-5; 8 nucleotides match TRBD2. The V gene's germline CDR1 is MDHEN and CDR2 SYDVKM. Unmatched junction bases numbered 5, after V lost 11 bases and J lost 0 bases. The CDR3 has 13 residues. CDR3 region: CACGGPDQETQYF. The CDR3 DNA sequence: TGTGCCTGCGGGGGGCCGGACCAAGAGACCCAGTACTTC.